This record looks at one TCR beta chain sequence and its context. The sample belongs to a study of blood T cell repertoires in COVID-19. V was clipped by 3 bases and J by 8 bases, with 9 bases between them. Looked up from germline, CDR1 is SGHRS and CDR2 is YFSETQ. CDR3 size: 13 residues. Participants came from some 23 US areas, aged about 18 to 90 years. Clinical histories supplied by participants themselves formed the basis of cohort assignment. Assay used: immunoSEQ multiplex PCR; TCRdb lists only in-frame clones, some missing. Among some 310,000 clones listed, 85% to 90% were seen once. The chain employs TRBV5-1 and TRBJ1-6; no clear D gene. Material: PBMCs or T cells enriched from blood (not recorded which). The receptor was isolated from a woman aged 30 to 39 who had recovered from COVID-19. The CDR3 nucleotides read TGCGCCAGCAGCTCCGGAGTAGATTCACCCCTCCACTTT. This codes for CASSSGVDSPLHF.